The subject of this entry is one T cell receptor (beta chain). Its antigen remains unidentified. One base away there is no much larger clone; base qualities are not given. The sample belongs to a study of blood T cell repertoires in COVID-19 (dated by TCRdb to 2020 to 2021). Regarding the study in general: Samples covering the acute and convalescent phases of COVID-19 were provided by collaborators in the United States, Italy and Spain. The prospective study material was composed of cDNA or gDNA derived from T cells, B-cell-depleted T cells, or PBMCs. The repertoires were released in a freely available public database intended as a resource for research on the immune response to SARS-CoV-2. Samples were obtained from the ongoing ImmuneRACE study (first 160 participants) and from 1,254 subjects provided by 6 global collaborators. Deeply sampled blood TCRbeta repertoires from subjects exposed to, actively infected with, or recovered from COVID-19 were included in the dataset. A de-identified subject ID, COVID-19 status, age in years and sex were almost always included in the sample metadata. Where available, HLA class I and class II types were taken from metadata supplied by the sample provider and were not determined by assay-based typing.

Participants in the prospective study were enrolled through a virtual design, were aged about 18 to 90 years, and lived in 20 to 30 United States geographic areas. In the prospective study, cohorts were assigned on the basis of participant-reported clinical history obtained from a screening survey and a study questionnaire. Exposed participants had been in contact with someone with a PCR-confirmed or clinician-diagnosed COVID-19 case within 2 weeks of study entry. In the prospective study, mobile phlebotomists collected whole blood, serum and a nasopharyngeal or oropharyngeal swab from each participant. Additional blood draws and questionnaires over an approximately 2-month period could optionally be provided by prospective study participants. Prospective study blood samples were shipped either frozen or at room temperature before DNA extraction. TCRbeta CDR3 regions were amplified from genomic DNA by means of the immunoSEQ Assay, a bias-controlled multiplex PCR. The published analysis was carried out like this. The number of nucleated cells in each sample was estimated by amplification of reference gene primers within the assay. To quantify the absolute abundance of each unique TCRbeta CDR3 rearrangement, sequence reads were collapsed and filtered. Productive Simpson clonality was computed per sample as the square root of Simpson's diversity index over productive rearrangements. The immuneACCESS repertoire file appears here via TCRdb, limited to in-frame rearrangements. These files lack a portion of the clones; in checked studies, under half of the deficit traces to unresolved V genes, and the cause of the others is not known. The D gene and trimming were derived from the DNA, and the V and J assignments and clone size from that table. The sample table contains roughly 220,000 clones; only one count was recorded for around 90% of them. The leading ten clones occupy roughly 16% of the sample.

CDR1 and CDR2 (MDHEN, SYDVKM) derive from the germline V gene. V ends up 6 bases short and J 4 bases short, with an unmatched junction base count of 0. The CDR3 has 13 amino acids, counting the end cysteine and phenylalanine. The entry retains the CDR3 DNA only, 39 bases that are in frame from base 1. The study at large found these results: The quantity of clinical and demographic metadata differed by source and by participant and was supplied without curation.

This chain is built from TRBV28 and TRBJ2-2, with 9 bases matching TRBD2. The source material was PBMCs or T cells enriched from blood (not recorded which). This clonotype originated in a man aged 30 to 39 who had been exposed to COVID-19. The nucleotides are TGTGCCAGCAGGACTAGCGGCACCGGGGAGCTGTTTTTT. Translated, this gives CASRTSGTGELFF.